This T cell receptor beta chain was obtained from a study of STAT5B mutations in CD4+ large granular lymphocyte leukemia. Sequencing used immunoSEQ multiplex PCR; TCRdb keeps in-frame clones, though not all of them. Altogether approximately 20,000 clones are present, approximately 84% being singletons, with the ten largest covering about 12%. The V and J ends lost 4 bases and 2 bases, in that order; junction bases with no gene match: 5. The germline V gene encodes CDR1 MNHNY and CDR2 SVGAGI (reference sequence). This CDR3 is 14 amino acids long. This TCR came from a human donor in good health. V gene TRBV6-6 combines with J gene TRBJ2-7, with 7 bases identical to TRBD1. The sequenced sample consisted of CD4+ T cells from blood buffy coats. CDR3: CASSFQQGTYEQYF. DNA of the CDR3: TGTGCCAGCAGTTTTCAACAGGGGACCTACGAGCAGTACTTC.